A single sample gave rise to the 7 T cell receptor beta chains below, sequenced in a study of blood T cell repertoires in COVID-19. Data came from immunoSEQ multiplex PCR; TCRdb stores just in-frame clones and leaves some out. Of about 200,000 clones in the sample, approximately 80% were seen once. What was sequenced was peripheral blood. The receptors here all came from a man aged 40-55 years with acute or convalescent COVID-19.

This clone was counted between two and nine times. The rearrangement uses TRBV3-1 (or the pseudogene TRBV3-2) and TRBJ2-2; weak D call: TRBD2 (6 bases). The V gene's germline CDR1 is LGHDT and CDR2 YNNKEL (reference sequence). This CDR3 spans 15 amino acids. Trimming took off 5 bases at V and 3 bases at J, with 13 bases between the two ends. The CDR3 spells CASSVGSGYTGELFF. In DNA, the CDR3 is TGTGCCAGCAGCGTAGGTAGCGGTTACACCGGGGAGCTGTTTTTT.

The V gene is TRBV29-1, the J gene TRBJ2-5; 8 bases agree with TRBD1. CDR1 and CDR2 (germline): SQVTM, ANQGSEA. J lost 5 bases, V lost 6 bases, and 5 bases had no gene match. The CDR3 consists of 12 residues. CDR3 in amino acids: CSVGQGRETQYF. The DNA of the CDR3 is TGCAGCGTCGGACAGGGTAGGGAGACCCAGTACTTC.

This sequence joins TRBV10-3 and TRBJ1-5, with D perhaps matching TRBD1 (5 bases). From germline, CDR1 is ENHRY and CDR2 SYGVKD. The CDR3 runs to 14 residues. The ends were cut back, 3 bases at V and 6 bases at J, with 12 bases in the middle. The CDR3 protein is CAISEGTGAQPQHF. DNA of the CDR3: TGTGCCATCAGTGAAGGAACAGGTGCTCAGCCCCAGCATTTT.

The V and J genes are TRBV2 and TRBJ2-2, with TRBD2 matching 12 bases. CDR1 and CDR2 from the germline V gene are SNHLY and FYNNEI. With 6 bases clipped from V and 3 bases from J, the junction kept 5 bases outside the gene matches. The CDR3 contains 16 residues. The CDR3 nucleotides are TGTGCCAGCAGGAAACTAGCGGGAGGTCACACCGGGGAGCTGTTTTTT. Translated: CASRKLAGGHTGELFF.

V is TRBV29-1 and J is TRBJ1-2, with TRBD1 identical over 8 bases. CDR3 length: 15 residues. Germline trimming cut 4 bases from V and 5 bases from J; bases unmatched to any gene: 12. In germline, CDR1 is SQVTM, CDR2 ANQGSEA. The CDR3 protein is CSVGHSPGGGYGYTF. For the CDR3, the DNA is TGCAGCGTTGGCCACTCGCCAGGGGGCGGGTATGGCTACACCTTC. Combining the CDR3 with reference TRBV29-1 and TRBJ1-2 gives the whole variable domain SAVISQKPSRDICQRGTSLTIQCQVDSQVTMMFWYRQQPGQSLTLIATANQGSEATYESGFVIDKFPISRPNLTFSTLTVSNMSPEDSSIYLCSVGHSPGGGYGYTFGSGTRLTVV.

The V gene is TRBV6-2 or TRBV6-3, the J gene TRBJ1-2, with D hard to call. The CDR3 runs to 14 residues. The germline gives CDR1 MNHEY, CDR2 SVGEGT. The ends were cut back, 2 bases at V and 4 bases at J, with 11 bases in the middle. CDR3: CASSYGRDLYGYTF. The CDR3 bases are TGTGCCAGCAGTTACGGGCGGGATCTCTATGGCTACACCTTC.

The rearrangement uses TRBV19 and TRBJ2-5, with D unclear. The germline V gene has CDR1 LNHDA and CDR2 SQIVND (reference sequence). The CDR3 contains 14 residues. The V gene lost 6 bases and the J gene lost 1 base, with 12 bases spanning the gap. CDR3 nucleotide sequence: TGTGCCAGTAGCCCGACAAATTTCCAAGAGACCCAGTACTTC. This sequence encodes CASSPTNFQETQYF.